A single sample is the source of the 9 T cell receptor beta chains below, sequenced in a study of naive and memory T cell subsets. Ligated cDNA underwent four rounds of PCR with nested alpha and beta constant region primers and SP2. One entry per CDR3 protein, called by TCRdb with MiXCR from the 5' RACE reads. The sample contains roughly 30,000 distinct CDR3 sequences, 16% of which appear only once. A UMI-containing oligonucleotide was joined by 3' ligation to the TCR cDNA template. The receptors originated from a female donor in good health.

By proportion, this clonotype is medium-sized. The V and J genes are TRBV20-1 and TRBJ1-1; tentative D call: TRBD1 (5 bases). V lost 2 bases and J 1 base, leaving 32 bases between the germline ends. There are 21 residues in the CDR3. Germline loops: CDR1 DFQATT, CDR2 SNEGSKA (reference sequence). CDR3 residues: CSARRLRGGVPKPTTNTEAFF. The DNA for the CDR3 is TGCAGTGCTAGACGGTTAAGGGGTGGGGTGCCGAAACCCACAACGAACACTGAAGCTTTCTTT.

This clonotype was detected many times. CDR3: CASSGHSSGGGYTF. In DNA, the CDR3 is TGTGCCAGCAGTGGACATTCTTCAGGGGGTGGCTACACCTTC. The chain combines TRBV6-1 with TRBJ1-2; 7 nucleotides agree with TRBD1. Looked up from germline, CDR1 is MNHNS and CDR2 is SASEGT. The V and J ends lost 4 bases and 7 bases, in that order; junction bases with no gene match: 9. This CDR3 contains 14 residues.

The rearrangement joins TRBV10-3 to TRBJ2-3; 8 bases match TRBD1. The germline V gene has CDR1 ENHRY and CDR2 SYGVKD. The CDR3 extends over 15 amino acids. V lost 10 bases to trimming and J lost 2 bases; unmatched junction nucleotides: 11. The CDR3 region is CATGQGESPTDTQYF. Here the CDR3 DNA reads TGTGCCACCGGACAGGGCGAAAGTCCCACAGATACGCAGTATTTT.

The sample holds many counts of this clonotype. The chain has TRBV20-1 and TRBJ1-2, with D unresolved. The CDR3 spans 12 residues. Trimming took off 3 bases at V and 5 bases at J, with 10 bases between the two ends. The germline CDR1 and CDR2 sequences are DFQATT and SNEGSKA (reference sequence). In nucleotides, the CDR3 is TGCAGTGCTAGGTCCGCCGGGTATGGCTACACCTTC. This translates into CSARSAGYGYTF.

This clonotype was observed a handful of times. The chain is built from TRBV7-3 and TRBJ2-1; TRBD2 matches at 14 bases. Germline values: CDR1 SGHTA, CDR2 FQGTGA. With V trimmed by 0 bases and J by 8 bases, 9 bases remained unmatched. The CDR3 runs 18 residues. CDR3 nucleotides: TGTGCCAGCAGCTTAACGGGGGTGGGGACTAGCGGGGGTCATGAGCAGTTCTTC. Translation: CASSLTGVGTSGGHEQFF.

This clonotype was counted many times. In DNA, the CDR3 is TGTGCCAGCAGTGGGTCCGGGACAGGGGGCCTTGGGGAAAAACTGTTTTTT. It translates to CASSGSGTGGLGEKLFF. The V call is TRBV7-7, the J call TRBJ1-4, with 12 bases fitting TRBD1. CDR1 and CDR2 from the germline V gene are SSHAT and FNYEAQ (reference sequence). V was pared by 6 bases and J by 8 bases, with 13 bases of the junction left unmatched. The CDR3 covers 17 residues.

In DNA, the CDR3 is TGCAGTGCTAGCTCCGCCCGGGGGGGGGGCAATCAGCCCCAGCATTTT. Its protein is CSASSARGGGNQPQHF. The rearrangement links TRBV20-1 to TRBJ1-5, with D possibly matching TRBD1 (5 bases). The CDR3 spans 16 residues. CDR1 and CDR2 (germline): DFQATT, SNEGSKA (reference sequence). Deletions cut 3 bases from V and 2 bases from J, with 17 bases between.

This clonotype was detected many times. This chain joins TRBV20-1 and TRBJ1-1; D is ambiguous. V was pared by 0 bases and J by 1 base, with 6 bases between. Germline values: CDR1 DFQATT, CDR2 SNEGSKA (reference sequence). CDR3 length: 13 residues. The CDR3 loop reads CSARDHGNTEAFF. The DNA of the CDR3 is TGCAGTGCTAGAGATCACGGGAACACTGAAGCTTTCTTT.

The V call is TRBV12-3 or TRBV12-4, the J call TRBJ2-2; 7 nucleotides align to TRBD1. The CDR3 sequence is 13 residues long. Trimming took 5 bases from V and 3 from J; bases not matched to a gene: 0. The CDR3 DNA is TGTGCCAGCAGTACAGGGGACACCGGGGAGCTGTTTTTT. Its translation: CASSTGDTGELFF.